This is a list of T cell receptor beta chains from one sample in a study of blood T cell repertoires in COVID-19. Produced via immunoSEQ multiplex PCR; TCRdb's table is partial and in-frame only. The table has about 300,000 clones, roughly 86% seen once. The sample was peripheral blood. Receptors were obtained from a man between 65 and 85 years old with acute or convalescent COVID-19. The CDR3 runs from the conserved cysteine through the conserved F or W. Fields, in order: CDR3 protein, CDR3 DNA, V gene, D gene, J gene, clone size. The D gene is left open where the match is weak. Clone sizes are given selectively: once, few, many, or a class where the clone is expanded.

CDR3: CASSRGQISYEQYF
DNA: TGTGCCAGCAGCCGCGGACAGATCTCCTACGAGCAGTACTTC
V: TRBV3-1/TRBV3-2
D: -
J: TRBJ2-7
size: -

CDR3: CASSPSGGAGNTIYF
DNA: TGTGCCAGCAGTCCTTCAGGGGGCGCAGGAAACACCATATATTTT
V: TRBV7-3
D: TRBD1
J: TRBJ1-3
size: -

CDR3: CASSPGDRVSGELFF
DNA: TGCGCCAGCAGCCCGGGGGACAGGGTTTCCGGGGAGCTGTTTTTT
V: TRBV5-1
D: TRBD1
J: TRBJ2-2
size: -

CDR3: CASSQGERTEAFF
DNA: TGTGCCAGCAGCCAAGGTGAGAGGACTGAAGCTTTCTTT
V: TRBV3-1/TRBV3-2
D: -
J: TRBJ1-1
size: -

CDR3: CASEDWQGGGTQYF
DNA: TGTGCCAGTGAAGATTGGCAGGGGGGCGGGACCCAGTACTTC
V: TRBV2
D: -
J: TRBJ2-5
size: -

CDR3: CASSTGLETQYF
DNA: TGTGCCAGCAGTACAGGGTTAGAGACCCAGTACTTC
V: TRBV28
D: -
J: TRBJ2-5
size: once

CDR3: CASSLTASGANVLTF
DNA: TGTGCCAGCAGCTTGACAGCCTCTGGGGCCAACGTCCTGACTTTC
V: TRBV6-6
D: -
J: TRBJ2-6
size: few

CDR3: CASRSSGTSVYNEQFF
DNA: TGTGCCAGTAGAAGCTCCGGGACTAGCGTTTACAATGAGCAGTTCTTC
V: TRBV19
D: TRBD2
J: TRBJ2-1
size: -

CDR3: CASSPTGVEAFF
DNA: TGTGCCAGCAGCCCAACAGGAGTTGAAGCTTTCTTT
V: TRBV12-3/TRBV12-4
D: -
J: TRBJ1-1
size: -

CDR3: CASSVATGGPYEQYF
DNA: TGTGCCAGCAGCGTAGCGACAGGGGGACCTTACGAGCAGTACTTC
V: TRBV9
D: TRBD1
J: TRBJ2-7
size: -

CDR3: CATSREQGWIVFF
DNA: TGTGCCACCAGCAGAGAACAGGGGTGGATCGTTTTCTTT
V: TRBV15
D: TRBD1
J: TRBJ1-1
size: -

CDR3: CASHAGLAGSEQFF
DNA: TGTGCCAGTCACGCTGGACTAGCGGGATCTGAGCAGTTCTTC
V: TRBV7-9
D: TRBD2
J: TRBJ2-1
size: -

CDR3: CASTPSPGWEQYF
DNA: TGTGCCAGCACACCAAGTCCGGGGTGGGAGCAGTACTTC
V: TRBV3-1/TRBV3-2
D: -
J: TRBJ2-7
size: few

CDR3: CASSFGAGGFPYEQYF
DNA: TGTGCCAGCAGCTTTGGAGCGGGAGGGTTCCCCTACGAGCAGTACTTC
V: TRBV7-2
D: TRBD2
J: TRBJ2-7
size: once

CDR3: CASSSSPGTTDTQYF
DNA: TGTGCCAGCAGCTCCAGTCCGGGAACCACAGATACGCAGTATTTT
V: TRBV11-3
D: -
J: TRBJ2-3
size: -

CDR3: CASSPPVTDTQYF
DNA: TGTGCCAGCAGCCCCCCCGTCACAGATACGCAGTATTTT
V: TRBV14
D: -
J: TRBJ2-3
size: -

CDR3: CASSLDRGTEQYF
DNA: TGTGCCAGCAGCTTAGACCGGGGGACCGAGCAGTACTTC
V: TRBV7-9
D: -
J: TRBJ2-7
size: -

CDR3: CASRDSNNSPLHF
DNA: TGTGCCAGCAGAGACAGTAATAATTCACCCCTCCACTTT
V: TRBV6-5
D: -
J: TRBJ1-6
size: few

CDR3: CASSRGTLQETQYF
DNA: TGTGCCAGTAGTAGAGGGACTTTACAAGAGACCCAGTACTTC
V: TRBV19
D: -
J: TRBJ2-5
size: -

CDR3: CASSLDRLTLYF
DNA: TGTGCCAGCAGTTTAGACAGGCTGACGTTATATTTT
V: TRBV12-3/TRBV12-4
D: -
J: TRBJ1-3
size: -

CDR3: CASSPLGTGGTGELFF
DNA: TGTGCCAGCTCACCCCTAGGGACAGGAGGCACCGGGGAGCTGTTTTTT
V: TRBV18
D: TRBD1
J: TRBJ2-2
size: -

CDR3: CASSQITAEKLFF
DNA: TGCGCCAGCAGCCAGATCACAGCTGAAAAACTGTTTTTT
V: TRBV4-3
D: -
J: TRBJ1-4
size: -

CDR3: CASSQDRDREVPQYF
DNA: TGTGCCAGCAGCCAAGACCGGGACAGGGAGGTCCCCCAGTACTTC
V: TRBV3-1/TRBV3-2
D: TRBD1
J: TRBJ2-5
size: few

CDR3: CAWRDRGRGGYTF
DNA: TGTGCCTGGAGGGACAGGGGGCGAGGAGGCTACACCTTC
V: TRBV30
D: TRBD1
J: TRBJ1-2
size: -

CDR3: CASSRTGERLLANTGELFF
DNA: TGTGCCAGCAGCCGGACAGGGGAAAGACTGTTAGCGAACACCGGGGAGCTGTTTTTT
V: TRBV11-3
D: TRBD1
J: TRBJ2-2
size: -

CDR3: CASSSRDTETQYF
DNA: TGTGCCAGTAGTTCCCGGGACACAGAGACCCAGTACTTC
V: TRBV19
D: -
J: TRBJ2-5
size: -

CDR3: CAINSGGPSPNTGELFF
DNA: TGTGCCATCAATAGCGGGGGGCCCTCCCCCAACACCGGGGAGCTGTTTTTT
V: TRBV10-3
D: TRBD2
J: TRBJ2-2
size: -

CDR3: CASSLHRDRGNYEQYF
DNA: TGTGCCAGCAGTTTGCACCGGGACAGGGGAAACTACGAGCAGTACTTC
V: TRBV6-5
D: TRBD1
J: TRBJ2-7
size: -

CDR3: CASSPDRSYGYTF
DNA: TGTGCCAGCTCACCGGACAGGAGCTATGGCTACACCTTC
V: TRBV18
D: TRBD1
J: TRBJ1-2
size: -

CDR3: CASGLWGPADTQYF
DNA: TGTGCTAGTGGTTTGTGGGGGCCCGCAGATACGCAGTATTTT
V: TRBV12-5
D: -
J: TRBJ2-3
size: -

CDR3: CASSPRTALNEKLFF
DNA: TGCGCCAGCAGCCCCAGGACAGCTCTCAATGAAAAACTGTTTTTT
V: TRBV5-1
D: -
J: TRBJ1-4
size: once

CDR3: CSVGLGEGYGYTF
DNA: TGCAGCGTTGGATTGGGGGAGGGCTATGGCTACACCTTC
V: TRBV29-1
D: -
J: TRBJ1-2
size: -

CDR3: CASSLRGRDTEAFF
DNA: TGTGCCAGCAGCTTGAGGGGGAGGGACACTGAAGCTTTCTTT
V: TRBV5-6
D: -
J: TRBJ1-1
size: -

CDR3: CASSSDRADSPLHF
DNA: TGTGCCAGCAGTTCCGACAGGGCTGATTCACCCCTCCACTTT
V: TRBV6-5
D: TRBD1
J: TRBJ1-6
size: -

CDR3: CASSLGGGVGQPQHF
DNA: TGCGCCAGCAGCTTGGGGGGAGGGGTCGGTCAGCCCCAGCATTTT
V: TRBV5-1
D: -
J: TRBJ1-5
size: -

CDR3: CASSQVSNMLNEKLFF
DNA: TGCGCCAGCAGCCAAGTTTCAAACATGCTTAATGAAAAACTGTTTTTT
V: TRBV4-1
D: -
J: TRBJ1-4
size: -

CDR3: CASSLPPGKLNTEAFF
DNA: TGTGCCAGCAGTTTGCCCCCCGGGAAATTGAACACTGAAGCTTTCTTT
V: TRBV28
D: -
J: TRBJ1-1
size: -

CDR3: CASSYQSGTTYNEQFF
DNA: TGTGCCAGCAGTTACCAAAGCGGGACTACCTACAATGAGCAGTTCTTC
V: TRBV6-5
D: TRBD2
J: TRBJ2-1
size: -

CDR3: CASSRDRSMNTEAFF
DNA: TGTGCCAGCAGCCGGGACAGATCAATGAACACTGAAGCTTTCTTT
V: TRBV21-1
D: -
J: TRBJ1-1
size: -

CDR3: CASQPGQGSEKLFF
DNA: TGTGCCAGCCAACCGGGACAGGGGAGCGAAAAACTGTTTTTT
V: TRBV6-5
D: TRBD1
J: TRBJ1-4
size: -

CDR3: CASSSLTLSNEKLFF
DNA: TGTGCCAGCAGTTCCTTGACACTTAGTAATGAAAAACTGTTTTTT
V: TRBV6-5
D: -
J: TRBJ1-4
size: -

CDR3: CASSHRGPLHF
DNA: TGTGCCAGCAGCCATAGGGGTCCCCTCCACTTT
V: TRBV7-8
D: -
J: TRBJ1-6
size: -

CDR3: CASSLRDFPPYEQYF
DNA: TGTGCCAGCAGCTTAAGGGACTTCCCGCCCTACGAGCAGTACTTC
V: TRBV7-2
D: -
J: TRBJ2-7
size: -

CDR3: CASNTGGTAQETQYF
DNA: TGTGCCAGCAATACGGGCGGGACAGCGCAAGAGACCCAGTACTTC
V: TRBV6-6
D: -
J: TRBJ2-5
size: -

CDR3: CASSPVLDTQYF
DNA: TGTGCCAGCAGCCCCGTTCTTGATACGCAGTATTTT
V: TRBV7-8
D: -
J: TRBJ2-3
size: -

CDR3: CASSLQTSSYEQYF
DNA: TGCGCCAGCAGCCTGCAGACTAGCTCCTACGAGCAGTACTTC
V: TRBV5-1
D: -
J: TRBJ2-7
size: -

CDR3: CASSYSGSPQGETQYF
DNA: TGTGCCAGCAGTTACAGCGGGAGTCCTCAGGGGGAGACCCAGTACTTC
V: TRBV6-6
D: TRBD2
J: TRBJ2-5
size: -

CDR3: CASSLAGPSYNEQFF
DNA: TGTGCCAGCAGTTTGGCAGGGCCCTCCTACAATGAGCAGTTCTTC
V: TRBV28
D: -
J: TRBJ2-1
size: -

CDR3: CASSLLPGTSGRVYNEQFF
DNA: TGTGCCAGCAGTTTATTGCCCGGGACTAGCGGGAGGGTGTACAATGAGCAGTTCTTC
V: TRBV28
D: TRBD2
J: TRBJ2-1
size: -

CDR3: CASSLEASGGRNTGELFF
DNA: TGTGCCAGCAGCTTAGAGGCTAGCGGGGGGCGGAACACCGGGGAGCTGTTTTTT
V: TRBV7-6
D: TRBD2
J: TRBJ2-2
size: once

CDR3: CASSLGRGRGPDTQYF
DNA: TGTGCCAGCAGCTTGGGAAGGGGGAGAGGGCCAGATACGCAGTATTTT
V: TRBV11-3
D: -
J: TRBJ2-3
size: -

CDR3: CASSSRGGRRETQYF
DNA: TGTGCCAGCAGCTCCCGTGGAGGGAGGAGAGAGACCCAGTACTTC
V: TRBV5-4
D: -
J: TRBJ2-5
size: -

CDR3: CASSEFGTGIGQPQHF
DNA: TGTGCCAGCAGTGAATTCGGGACAGGGATAGGTCAGCCCCAGCATTTT
V: TRBV6-1
D: TRBD1
J: TRBJ1-5
size: once

CDR3: CASSRTSGSYNEQFF
DNA: TGCGCCAGCAGCAGGACTAGCGGCTCCTACAATGAGCAGTTCTTC
V: TRBV5-1
D: TRBD2
J: TRBJ2-1
size: -

CDR3: CASSAQGGYNEQFF
DNA: TGTGCCAGCAGCGCGCAGGGCGGATACAATGAGCAGTTCTTC
V: TRBV6-4
D: -
J: TRBJ2-1
size: few